This T cell receptor (beta chain) was sequenced for a study of blood T cell repertoires in COVID-19. As for the study in general: Some COVID-19 samples were acute and others convalescent; all came from the United States, Italy and Spain. From T cells, B-cell-depleted T cells, or PBMCs came the material, which was cDNA or gDNA.

Germline V lookup: CDR1 MRHNA, CDR2 SNTAGT. V dropped 5 bases and J dropped 3 bases, with 18 bases sitting between them. The CDR3 sequence is 16 residues long. Original handling: Quantification of nucleated cells was approximated via reference gene primer amplification. Some clones are missing from TCRdb's copy, which holds only in-frame ones; the method was immunoSEQ multiplex PCR. From that table come the V and J calls and clone size; the DNA was used to work out D and trimming. The sample includes about 27,000 clones, 80% to 90% of them seen just once. Sequenced sample: peripheral blood. This TCR was sampled from a man aged 50 to 59 with active COVID-19. The J gene is TRBJ2-3, the V gene TRBV6-4; D possibly corresponds to TRBD1 (6 bases). The CDR3 loop reads CASSLLAGERTDTQYF. DNA for the CDR3: TGTGCCAGCAGTTTATTAGCAGGGGAAAGAACAGATACGCAGTATTTT.